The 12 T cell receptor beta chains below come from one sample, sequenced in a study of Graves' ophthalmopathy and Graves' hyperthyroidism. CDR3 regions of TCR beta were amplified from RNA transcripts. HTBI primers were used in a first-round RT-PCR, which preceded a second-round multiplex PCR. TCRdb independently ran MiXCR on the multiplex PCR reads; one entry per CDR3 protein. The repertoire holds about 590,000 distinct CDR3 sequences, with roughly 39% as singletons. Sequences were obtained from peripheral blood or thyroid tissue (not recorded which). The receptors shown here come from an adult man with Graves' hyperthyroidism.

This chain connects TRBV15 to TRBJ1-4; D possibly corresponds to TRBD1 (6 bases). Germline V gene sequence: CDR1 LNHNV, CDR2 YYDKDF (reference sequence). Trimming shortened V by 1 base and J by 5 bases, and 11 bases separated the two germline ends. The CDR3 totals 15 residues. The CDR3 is CATSRAQGRNEKLFF. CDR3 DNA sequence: TGTGCCACCAGCAGAGCGCAGGGGAGGAATGAAAAACTGTTTTTT. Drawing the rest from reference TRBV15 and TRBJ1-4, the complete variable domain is DAMVIQNPRYQVTQFGKPVTLSCSQTLNHNVMYWYQQKSSQAPKLLFHYYDKDFNNEADTPDNFQSRRPNTSFCFLDIRSPGLGDTAMYLCATSRAQGRNEKLFFGSGTQLSVL.

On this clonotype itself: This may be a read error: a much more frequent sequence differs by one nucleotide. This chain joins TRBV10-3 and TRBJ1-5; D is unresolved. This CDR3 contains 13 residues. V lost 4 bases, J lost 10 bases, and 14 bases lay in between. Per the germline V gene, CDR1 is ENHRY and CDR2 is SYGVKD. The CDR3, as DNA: TGTGCCATCAGTGCGGTGGCGGAGGGACCCCAGCATTTT. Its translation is CAISAVAEGPQHF.

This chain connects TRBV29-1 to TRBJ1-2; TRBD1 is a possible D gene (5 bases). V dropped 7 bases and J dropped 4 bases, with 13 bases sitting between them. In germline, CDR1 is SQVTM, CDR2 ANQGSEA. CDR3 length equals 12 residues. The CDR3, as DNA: TGCAGCGCAGGGACGGGCGGCTATGGCTACACCTTC. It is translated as CSAGTGGYGYTF. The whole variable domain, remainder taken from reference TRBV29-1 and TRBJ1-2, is SAVISQKPSRDICQRGTSLTIQCQVDSQVTMMFWYRQQPGQSLTLIATANQGSEATYESGFVIDKFPISRPNLTFSTLTVSNMSPEDSSIYLCSAGTGGYGYTFGSGTRLTVV.

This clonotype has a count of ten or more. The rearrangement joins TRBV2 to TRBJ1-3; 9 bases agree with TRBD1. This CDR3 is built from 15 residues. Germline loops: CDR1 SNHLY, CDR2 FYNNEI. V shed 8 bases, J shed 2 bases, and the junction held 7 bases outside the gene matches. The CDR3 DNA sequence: TGTGCCAGCGCAACAGGGGGCATCGCTGGAAACACCATATATTTT. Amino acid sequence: CASATGGIAGNTIYF. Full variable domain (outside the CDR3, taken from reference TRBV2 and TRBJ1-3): EPEVTQTPSHQVTQMGQEVILRCVPISNHLYFYWYRQILGQKVEFLVSFYNNEISEKSEIFDDQFSVERPDGSNFTLKIRSTKLEDSAMYFCASATGGIAGNTIYFGEGSWLTVV.

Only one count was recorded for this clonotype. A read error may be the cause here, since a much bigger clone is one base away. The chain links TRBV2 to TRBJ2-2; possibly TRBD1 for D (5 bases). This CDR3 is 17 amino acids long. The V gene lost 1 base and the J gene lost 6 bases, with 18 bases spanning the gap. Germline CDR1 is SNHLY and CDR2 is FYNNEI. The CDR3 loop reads CASSEVAAGYNSGELFF. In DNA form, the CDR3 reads TGTGCCAGCAGTGAAGTCGCGGCAGGGTATAACTCCGGGGAGCTGTTTTTT.

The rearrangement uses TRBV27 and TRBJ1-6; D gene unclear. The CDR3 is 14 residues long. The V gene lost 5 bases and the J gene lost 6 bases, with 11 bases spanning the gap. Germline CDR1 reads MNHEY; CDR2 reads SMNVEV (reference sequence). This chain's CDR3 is CASSARIGNSPLHF. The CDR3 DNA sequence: TGTGCCAGCAGTGCCCGTATAGGTAATTCACCCCTCCACTTT.

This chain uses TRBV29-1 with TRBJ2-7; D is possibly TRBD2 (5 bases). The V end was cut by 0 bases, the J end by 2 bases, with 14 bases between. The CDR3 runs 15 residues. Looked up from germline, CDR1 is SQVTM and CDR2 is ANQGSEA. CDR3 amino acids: CSVEDGIEGTYEQYF. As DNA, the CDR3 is TGCAGCGTTGAAGACGGTATCGAGGGCACCTACGAGCAGTACTTC.

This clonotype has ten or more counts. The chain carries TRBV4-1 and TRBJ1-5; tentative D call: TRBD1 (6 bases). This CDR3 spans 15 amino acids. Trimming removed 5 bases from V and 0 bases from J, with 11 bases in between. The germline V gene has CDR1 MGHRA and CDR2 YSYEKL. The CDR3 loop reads CASSSHRVSNQPQHF. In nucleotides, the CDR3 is TGCGCCAGCAGCTCTCACAGGGTTAGCAATCAGCCCCAGCATTTT.

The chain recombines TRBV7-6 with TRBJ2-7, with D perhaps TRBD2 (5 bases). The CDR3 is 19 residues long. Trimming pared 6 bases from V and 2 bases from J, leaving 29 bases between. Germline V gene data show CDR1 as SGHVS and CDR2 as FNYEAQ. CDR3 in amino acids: CASSAPGGLAAPNPYEQYF. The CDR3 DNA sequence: TGTGCCAGCAGTGCCCCCGGCGGGCTAGCTGCACCGAATCCCTACGAGCAGTACTTC. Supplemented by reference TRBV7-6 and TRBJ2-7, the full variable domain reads GAGVSQSPRYKVTKRGQDVALRCDPISGHVSLYWYRQALGQGPEFLTYFNYEAQQDKSGLPNDRFSAERPEGSISTLTIQRTEQRDSAMYRCASSAPGGLAAPNPYEQYFGPGTRLTVT.

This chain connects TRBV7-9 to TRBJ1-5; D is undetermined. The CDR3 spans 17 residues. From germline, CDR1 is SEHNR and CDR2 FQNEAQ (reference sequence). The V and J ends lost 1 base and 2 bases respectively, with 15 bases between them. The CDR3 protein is CASSLDGGPKGNQPQHF. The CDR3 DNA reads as TGTGCCAGCAGCTTAGACGGCGGCCCGAAAGGCAATCAGCCCCAGCATTTT.

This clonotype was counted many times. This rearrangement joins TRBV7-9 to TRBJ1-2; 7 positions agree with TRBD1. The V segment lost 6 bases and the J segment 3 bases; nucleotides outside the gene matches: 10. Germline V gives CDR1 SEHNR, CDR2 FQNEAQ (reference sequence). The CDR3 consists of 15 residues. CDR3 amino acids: CASRSRDSPDYGYTF. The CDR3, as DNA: TGTGCCAGCAGAAGCCGGGACAGCCCTGACTATGGCTACACCTTC.

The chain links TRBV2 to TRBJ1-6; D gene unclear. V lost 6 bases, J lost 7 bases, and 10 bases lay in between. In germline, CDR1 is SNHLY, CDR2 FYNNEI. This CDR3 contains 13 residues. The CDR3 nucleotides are TGTGCCAGCAGGGCAGCCGTAAATTCACCCCTCCACTTT. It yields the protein CASRAAVNSPLHF.